This T cell receptor beta chain was sequenced in a study of low-dose radiotherapy and immunotherapy resistance in tumors (dated by TCRdb to between 2021 and 2022). At the level of the whole study: In Cohort 1, each fraction delivered 0.5 Gy every 2 weeks, and the prescribed total PTV dose was 6.5 Gy. Cohort 2 received 1 Gy per fraction every two weeks, with a total of 13 Gy over 26 weeks. Patients were given nivolumab as a 240 mg flat dose every two weeks and ipilimumab at 1 mg/kg every six weeks, with both drugs delivered intravenously. Cyclophosphamide 200 mg/m2 was administered intravenously every two weeks, one day before each radiation and immunotherapy administration. Starting on cycle 1 day 1, patients took 300 mg of aspirin by mouth once a day for four cycles. The trial did not randomize participants into treatment groups. The translational analysis covered eight patients: three from the first dose cohort and the first five from the second dose cohort.

The donors came from RACIN, which was a single-arm phase I dose-escalation trial that paired nivolumab and ipilimumab with aspirin, low-dose cyclophosphamide and low-dose radiotherapy. To be eligible, a patient needed to have an advanced solid tumor that was TIL-negative. First-strand cDNA was synthesized with Superscript III and a set of TRAV- and TRBV-specific primers, covering both TCRalpha and TCRbeta chains. TCRs were amplified with Phusion for about 22 PCR cycles using a constant-region primer together with the adapter attached to the V primers. Amplification of the isolated mRNA was done with the MessageAmp II aRNA Amplification Kit, which involved a roughly 17-hour in vitro transcription at 37 degrees C. mRNA for TCR sequencing was isolated with the Dynabeads mRNA DIRECT Purification Kit. Indexed Illumina adapters were added in a second Phusion PCR of approximately 25 cycles, after which AMPure XP beads were used to purify the products. Concerning the study's data processing: Custom Perl scripts pooled TCR sequences encoding the same protein, removed out-of-frame sequences and computed each clonotype's abundance. Any TCR sequence backed by just one read was left out of the analysis. Shannon entropy, Gini index, clonality, richness, and the frequency of TCRs shared between repertoires were included as repertoire metrics. TCRdb ran its own pipeline on the public reads, namely fastp trimming at Q25 and MiXCR clone calling, and kept in-frame beta chains. CDR3 protein sequences are deduplicated, and each keeps its most common genes and DNA. The V and J calls come from TCRdb's annotation, not from the publication. Present in this sample are fewer than 8,500 distinct CDR3 sequences, 60% to 70% of which were seen just once. About 8.5% of the sample is in the top ten clones.

Notes on this clonotype: Its recognized antigen is unknown. No much larger clonotype is one base removed from it; base qualities were not supplied.

V is pruned by 2 bases and J by 5 bases, leaving 5 bases of the junction without a gene match. The CDR3 measures 14 amino acids from cysteine to phenylalanine. The sequence is cut down to CDR3 DNA, 42 bases in frame from base 1. CDR1 is given as SGHVS and CDR2 as FNYEAQ, both from the germline V gene. This sequence originates from a human donor with advanced metastatic prostate, ovarian, gallbladder or colorectal cancer (not recorded which). This table probably holds off-target reads from a library built for another chain. The V gene is TRBV7-6 and the J gene is TRBJ2-5, with 7 central nucleotides matching TRBD1. The bases read TGTGCCAGCAGCTTATCCGGACAGGCTGAGACCCAGTACTTC. This is translated as CASSLSGQAETQYF.